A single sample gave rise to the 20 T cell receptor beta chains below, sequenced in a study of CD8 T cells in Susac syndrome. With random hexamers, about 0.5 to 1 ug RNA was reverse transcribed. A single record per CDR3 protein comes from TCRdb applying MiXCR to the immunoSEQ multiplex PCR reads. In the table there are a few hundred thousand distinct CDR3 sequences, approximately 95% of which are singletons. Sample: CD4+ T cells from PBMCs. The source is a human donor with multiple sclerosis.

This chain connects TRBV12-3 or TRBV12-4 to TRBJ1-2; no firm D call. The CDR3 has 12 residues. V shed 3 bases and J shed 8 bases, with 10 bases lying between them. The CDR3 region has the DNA TGTGCCAGCAGTTTTGGGTTTTCCGGCTACACCTTC. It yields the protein CASSFGFSGYTF.

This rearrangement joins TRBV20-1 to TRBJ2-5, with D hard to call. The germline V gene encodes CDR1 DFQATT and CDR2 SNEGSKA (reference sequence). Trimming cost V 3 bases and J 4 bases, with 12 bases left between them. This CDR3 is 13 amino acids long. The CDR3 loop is CSASPLVGETQYF. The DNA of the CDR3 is TGCAGTGCTAGCCCTCTAGTAGGAGAGACCCAGTACTTC.

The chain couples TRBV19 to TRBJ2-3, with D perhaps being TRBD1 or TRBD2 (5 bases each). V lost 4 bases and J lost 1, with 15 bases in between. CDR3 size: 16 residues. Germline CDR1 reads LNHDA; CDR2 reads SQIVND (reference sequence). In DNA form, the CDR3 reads TGTGCCAGTAGTACGGACACGTGGGGACGCACAGATACGCAGTATTTT. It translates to CASSTDTWGRTDTQYF.

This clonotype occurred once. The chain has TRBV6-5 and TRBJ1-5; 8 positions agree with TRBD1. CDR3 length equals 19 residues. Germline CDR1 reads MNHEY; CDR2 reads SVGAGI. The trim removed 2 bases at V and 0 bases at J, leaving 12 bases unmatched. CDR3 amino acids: CASSYLPPRQGNSNQPQHF. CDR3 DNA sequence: TGTGCCAGCAGTTACCTACCCCCCCGACAGGGGAATAGCAATCAGCCCCAGCATTTT.

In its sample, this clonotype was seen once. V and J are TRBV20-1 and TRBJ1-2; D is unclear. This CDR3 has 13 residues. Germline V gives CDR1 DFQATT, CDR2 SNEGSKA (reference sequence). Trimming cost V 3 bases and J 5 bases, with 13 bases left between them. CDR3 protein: CSARTGSQYGYTF. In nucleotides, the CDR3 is TGCAGTGCTAGGACGGGATCCCAGTATGGCTACACCTTC.

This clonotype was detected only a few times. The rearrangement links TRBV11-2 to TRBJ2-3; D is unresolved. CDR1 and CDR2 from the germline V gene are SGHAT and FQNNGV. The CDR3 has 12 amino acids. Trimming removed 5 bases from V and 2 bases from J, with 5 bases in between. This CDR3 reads CASSPTTDTQYF. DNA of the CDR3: TGTGCCAGCAGCCCGACCACAGATACGCAGTATTTT.

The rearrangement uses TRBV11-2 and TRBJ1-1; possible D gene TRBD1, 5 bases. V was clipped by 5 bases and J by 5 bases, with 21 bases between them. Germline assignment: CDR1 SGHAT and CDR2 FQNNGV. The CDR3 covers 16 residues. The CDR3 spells CASSRRLGAGGTEAFF. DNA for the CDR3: TGTGCCAGCAGCCGGCGTTTGGGCGCGGGGGGGACTGAAGCTTTCTTT. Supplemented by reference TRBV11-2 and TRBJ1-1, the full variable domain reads EAGVAQSPRYKIIEKRQSVAFWCNPISGHATLYWYQQILGQGPKLLIQFQNNGVVDDSQLPKDRFSAERLKGVDSTLKIQPAKLEDSAVYLCASSRRLGAGGTEAFFGQGTRLTVV.

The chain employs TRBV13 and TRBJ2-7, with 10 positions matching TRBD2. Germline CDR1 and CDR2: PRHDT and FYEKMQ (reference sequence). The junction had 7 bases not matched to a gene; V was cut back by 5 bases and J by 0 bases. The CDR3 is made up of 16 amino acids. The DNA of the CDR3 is TGTGCCAGCAGCCCTTCCGGGACTAGCGTCTCCTACGAGCAGTACTTC. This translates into CASSPSGTSVSYEQYF.

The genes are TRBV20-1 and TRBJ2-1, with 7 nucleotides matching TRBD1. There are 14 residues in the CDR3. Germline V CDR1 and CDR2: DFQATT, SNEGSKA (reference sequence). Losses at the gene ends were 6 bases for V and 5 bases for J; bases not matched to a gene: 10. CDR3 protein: CSASRDSLDNEQFF. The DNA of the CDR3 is TGCAGTGCCTCCAGGGACAGCCTCGACAATGAGCAGTTCTTC.

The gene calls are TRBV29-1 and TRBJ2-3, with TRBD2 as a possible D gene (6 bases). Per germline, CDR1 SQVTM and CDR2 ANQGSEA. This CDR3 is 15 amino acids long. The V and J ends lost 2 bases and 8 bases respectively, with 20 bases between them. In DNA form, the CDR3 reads TGCAGCGTTGAAATAGCACTAGCCGGGAGAGGTACGCAGTATTTT. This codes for CSVEIALAGRGTQYF.

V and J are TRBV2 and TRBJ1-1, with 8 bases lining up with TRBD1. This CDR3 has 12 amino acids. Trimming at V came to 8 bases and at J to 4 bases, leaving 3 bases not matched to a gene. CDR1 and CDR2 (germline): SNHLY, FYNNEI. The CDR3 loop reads CASGTGFTEAFF. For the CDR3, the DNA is TGTGCCAGCGGGACAGGTTTCACTGAAGCTTTCTTT.

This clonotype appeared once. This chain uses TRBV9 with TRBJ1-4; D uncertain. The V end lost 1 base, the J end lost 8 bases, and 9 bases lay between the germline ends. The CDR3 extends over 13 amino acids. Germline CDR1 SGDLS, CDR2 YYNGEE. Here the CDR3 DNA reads TGTGCCAGCAGCGTACGATCGGCGGAAAAACTGTTTTTT. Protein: CASSVRSAEKLFF.

CDR3 sequence reads: CASSLAAGDYEQYF. The CDR3 region has the DNA TGCGCCAGCAGCTTGGCGGCGGGAGATTACGAGCAGTACTTC. The J gene is TRBJ2-7, the V gene TRBV5-1; 7 nucleotides agree with TRBD2. CDR1 SGHRS and CDR2 YFSETQ come from the germline V gene. J lost 4 bases, V lost 0 bases, and 4 bases had no gene match. This CDR3 region has 14 residues.

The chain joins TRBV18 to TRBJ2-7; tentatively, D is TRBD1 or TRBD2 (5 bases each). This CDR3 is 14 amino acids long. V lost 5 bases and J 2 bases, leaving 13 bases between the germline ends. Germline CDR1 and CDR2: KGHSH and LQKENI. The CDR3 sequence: CASSSSGTPYEQYF. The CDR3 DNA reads TGTGCCAGCTCATCCTCCGGGACCCCCTACGAGCAGTACTTC.

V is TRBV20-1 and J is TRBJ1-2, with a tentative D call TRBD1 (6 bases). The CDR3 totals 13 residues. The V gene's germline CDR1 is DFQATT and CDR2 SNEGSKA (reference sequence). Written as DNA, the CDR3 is TGCTCAAGCTGGGGGGGCGGATCCTATGGCTACACCTTC. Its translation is CSSWGGGSYGYTF.

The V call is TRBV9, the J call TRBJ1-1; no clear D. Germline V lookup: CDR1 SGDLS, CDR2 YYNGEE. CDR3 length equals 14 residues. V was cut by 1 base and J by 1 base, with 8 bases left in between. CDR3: CASSVIRENTEAFF. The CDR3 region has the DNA TGTGCCAGCAGCGTAATCCGGGAGAACACTGAAGCTTTCTTT. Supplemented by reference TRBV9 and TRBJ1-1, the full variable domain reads DSGVTQTPKHLITATGQRVTLRCSPRSGDLSVYWYQQSLDQGLQFLIQYYNGEERAKGNILERFSAQQFPDLHSELNLSSLELGDSALYFCASSVIRENTEAFFGQGTRLTVV.

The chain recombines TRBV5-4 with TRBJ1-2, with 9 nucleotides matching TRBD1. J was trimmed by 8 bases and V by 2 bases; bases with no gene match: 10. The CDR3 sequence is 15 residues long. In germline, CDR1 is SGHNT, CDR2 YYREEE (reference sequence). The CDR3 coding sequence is TGTGCCAGCAGCTTACCGACAGGGGGATACGACGGCTACACCTTC. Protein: CASSLPTGGYDGYTF. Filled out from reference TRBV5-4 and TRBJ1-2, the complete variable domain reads ETGVTQSPTHLIKTRGQQVTLRCSSQSGHNTVSWYQQALGQGPQFIFQYYREEENGRGNFPPRFSGLQFPNYSSELNVNALELDDSALYLCASSLPTGGYDGYTFGSGTRLTVV.

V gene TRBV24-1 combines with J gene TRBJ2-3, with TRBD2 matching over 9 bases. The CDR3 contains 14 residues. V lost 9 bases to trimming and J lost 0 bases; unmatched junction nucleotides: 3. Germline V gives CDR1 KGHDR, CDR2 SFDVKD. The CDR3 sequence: CATASGKSTDTQYF. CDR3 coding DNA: TGTGCCACCGCTAGCGGGAAGAGCACAGATACGCAGTATTTT.

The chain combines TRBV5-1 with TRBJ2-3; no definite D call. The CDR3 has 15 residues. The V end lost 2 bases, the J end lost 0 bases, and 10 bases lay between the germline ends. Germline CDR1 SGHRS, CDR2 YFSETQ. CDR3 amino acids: CASSFRWLSTDTQYF. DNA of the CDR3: TGCGCCAGCAGCTTCAGGTGGCTTAGCACAGATACGCAGTATTTT.

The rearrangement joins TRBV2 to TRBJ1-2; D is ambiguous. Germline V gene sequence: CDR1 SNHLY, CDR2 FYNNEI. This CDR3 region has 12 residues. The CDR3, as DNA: TGTGCGCTGCGGGTCGGGTTTGGTGGCTACACCTTC. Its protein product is CALRVGFGGYTF.